This entry features one T cell receptor (beta chain) sequence. Assay used: immunoSEQ multiplex PCR; TCRdb lists only in-frame clones, some missing. The sample has about 69,000 clones; over 80% are singletons. V shed 7 bases, J shed 6 bases, and the junction held 9 bases outside the gene matches. The CDR3 is 15 residues long. Germline lookup yields CDR1 SNHLY and CDR2 FYNNEI. These data come from a study of technical replicates of blood from several donors. The genes are TRBV2 and TRBJ2-2; 9 bases are a match to TRBD2. The material sequenced was PBMCs. This clonotype was obtained from a human donor in good health. Some clones in this sample may be carry-over from other donors' samples. CDR3 DNA: TGTGCCAGCACCCCGGGACTAGCTTTCTCCGGGGAGCTGTTTTTT. Its protein product is CASTPGLAFSGELFF.